Shown below are 24 T cell receptor beta chains from a single sample sequenced in a study of blood T cells in healthy people across ages. The use of a sample-barcoded 5' primer and a J-beta primer mix characterized a second PCR of roughly 6 to 12 cycles. Each CDR3 protein gets one entry after TCRdb re-called the 5' RACE reads with MiXCR. This table holds about 670,000 distinct CDR3 sequences, roughly half found once. The sequenced material came from blood. The receptors originated from a woman over 75 in good health.

To note about this clonotype: An end of the junction differs from the germline gene, which may be a read error. This chain connects TRBV7-2 to TRBJ2-5; 9 nucleotides line up with TRBD2. Germline V gives CDR1 SGHTA, CDR2 FQGNSA. There are 18 residues in the CDR3. The CDR3 sequence is CASGLAGLAGFQKETQYF. The CDR3 DNA reads TGTGCCAGCGGCTTAGCGGGGCTAGCGGGATTCCAGAAAGAGACCCAGTACTTC.

The chain couples TRBV2 to TRBJ2-7, with TRBD1 matching 11 bases. This CDR3 contains 15 residues. V dropped 3 bases and J dropped 3; count of bases not matched to a gene: 4. Germline CDR1 is SNHLY and CDR2 is FYNNEI. The CDR3 region has the DNA TGTGCCAGCAGTGAGTTTGGGACAGGGGGCTACGAGCAGTACTTC. Its translation: CASSEFGTGGYEQYF.

This sequence joins TRBV2 and TRBJ2-4, with unresolved D. Gene TRBJ2-7 matches the end of the DNA better, so the J call may be wrong. Germline loops: CDR1 SNHLY, CDR2 FYNNEI. This CDR3 has 13 amino acids. The CDR3 is CASSVLGAYEQYF. For the CDR3, the DNA is TGTGCCAGCAGTGTCTTAGGTGCCTACGAGCAGTACTTC.

This clonotype was found a few times. This rearrangement joins TRBV20-1 to TRBJ2-5; D perhaps matches TRBD2 (7 bases). V gave up 2 bases and J gave up 4 bases, with 26 bases separating them. This CDR3 spans 18 amino acids. In germline, CDR1 is DFQATT, CDR2 SNEGSKA (reference sequence). The CDR3 reads CSARRSASGAQGRETQYF. CDR3 DNA: TGCAGTGCTAGACGTTCGGCTAGCGGTGCCCAGGGGCGAGAGACCCAGTACTTC.

The gene calls are TRBV25-1 and TRBJ1-1; 7 nucleotides align to TRBD1. This CDR3 contains 16 residues. CDR1 is MGHDK, CDR2 SYGVNS, per germline. V gave up 4 bases and J gave up 4 bases; unmatched junction bases: 12. Here the CDR3 reads CASSVTKTGQGTEAFF. CDR3 nucleotides: TGTGCCAGCAGTGTGACTAAGACAGGGCAGGGCACTGAAGCTTTCTTT. Supplemented by reference TRBV25-1 and TRBJ1-1, the full variable domain reads EADIYQTPRYLVIGTGKKITLECSQTMGHDKMYWYQQDPGMELHLIHYSYGVNSTEKGDLSSESTVSRIRTEHFPLTLESARPSHTSQYLCASSVTKTGQGTEAFFGQGTRLTVV.

V is TRBV7-9 and J is TRBJ1-5, with 9 bases that match TRBD1. V was pared by 1 base and J by 6 bases, with 4 bases of the junction left unmatched. The length of the CDR3 is 15 residues. Germline V gives CDR1 SEHNR, CDR2 FQNEAQ (reference sequence). CDR3 coding DNA: TGTGCCAGCAGCTTAGGGACAGGGGTAGCTCAGCCCCAGCATTTT. Amino acids: CASSLGTGVAQPQHF.

The chain links TRBV20-1 to TRBJ2-1, with 8 bases that match TRBD2. This CDR3 spans 12 amino acids. The junction had 13 bases not matched to a gene; V was cut back by 7 bases and J by 14 bases. Germline-derived CDR1 and CDR2 are DFQATT and SNEGSKA (reference sequence). The CDR3 spells CSGNYSGREEFF. In DNA form, the CDR3 reads TGCAGTGGAAACTACTCTGGGCGGGAGGAGTTCTTC.

This clonotype was seen many times. A much larger clonotype is one base distant, so this may be a read error. The V call is TRBV6-6, the J call TRBJ2-1; D ambiguous. The J call is uncertain, as TRBJ2-7 better fits the DNA end. Germline CDR1 MNHNY, CDR2 SVGAGI (reference sequence). The CDR3 runs to 11 residues. CDR3 sequence (DNA): TGTGCCAGCAGTCAGTACAATGAGCAGTACTTC. Translation: CASSQYNEQYF.

Regarding this clonotype: Possible read error: a much larger clone is one base away. The chain combines TRBV5-1 with TRBJ2-3, with D unclear. This CDR3 has 15 residues. V gave up 5 bases and J gave up 4 bases, with 17 bases separating them. Germline V gene lookup returns CDR1 SGHRS and CDR2 YFSETQ. Written as DNA, the CDR3 is TGCGCCAGCAGTCCGGTCGAGCCCCGCGCAGATACGCAGTATTTT. Its protein is CASSPVEPRADTQYF.

The chain couples TRBV4-3 to TRBJ1-2; 7 bases match TRBD1. The CDR3 consists of 16 residues. CDR1 and CDR2 (germline): LGHNA, YSLEER. J was trimmed by 3 bases and V by 0 bases; bases with no gene match: 7. CDR3 DNA sequence: TGCGCCAGCAGCCAAGATTCAGGGGGTATAGACTATGGCTACACCTTC. This codes for CASSQDSGGIDYGYTF.

The chain joins TRBV7-2 to TRBJ2-1; tentative D call: TRBD1 (5 bases). CDR1 SGHTA and CDR2 FQGNSA come from the germline V gene. The CDR3 runs 13 residues. Trimming took 3 bases from V and 10 from J, leaving 13 bases between them. The CDR3 DNA reads TGTGCCAGCAGCTTCCGGCAAGGGGAAGAGCAGTTCTTC. Residues: CASSFRQGEEQFF. Looking up the rest from reference TRBV7-2 and TRBJ2-1 gives the full variable domain: GAGVSQSPSNKVTEKGKDVELRCDPISGHTALYWYRQSLGQGLEFLIYFQGNSAPDKSGLPSDRFSAERTGGSVSTLTIQRTQQEDSAVYLCASSFRQGEEQFFGPGTRLTVL.

J is TRBJ2-1 and V is TRBV20-1; D could derive from TRBD1 or TRBD2 (6 bases each). V was trimmed by 7 bases and J by 0 bases, leaving 19 bases between them. The CDR3 totals 16 residues. Germline CDR1 and CDR2: DFQATT and SNEGSKA (reference sequence). The CDR3 sequence: CSVGGSGLSSYNEQFF. The DNA of the CDR3 is TGCAGTGTCGGGGGCTCTGGACTCAGCTCCTACAATGAGCAGTTCTTC.

This clonotype has a count of ten or more. V gene TRBV29-1 combines with J gene TRBJ2-1; possible D gene TRBD1, 6 bases. CDR3 size: 13 residues. Germline assignment: CDR1 SQVTM and CDR2 ANQGSEA. V lost 7 bases, J lost 6 bases, and 16 bases lay in between. In DNA form, the CDR3 reads TGCAGCGGGGGGCAGGTTACCCCCAATGAGCAGTTCTTC. Encoded protein: CSGGQVTPNEQFF.

Many counts were recorded for this clonotype. The chain has TRBV14 and TRBJ2-3, with D hard to call. The ends were cut back, 2 bases at V and 3 bases at J, with 12 bases in the middle. The CDR3 runs to 15 residues. From germline, CDR1 is SGHDN and CDR2 FVKESK. The CDR3 DNA reads TGTGCCAGCAGCCAATTTGGCGGTATGACAGATACGCAGTATTTT. Protein sequence: CASSQFGGMTDTQYF.

This clonotype has ten or more counts. The chain recombines TRBV7-8 with TRBJ1-4, with D possibly matching TRBD1 (5 bases). The length of the CDR3 is 14 residues. The germline gives CDR1 SGHVS, CDR2 FQNEAQ. Trimming removed 4 bases at V and 8 bases at J, with 14 bases between. In DNA, the CDR3 is TGTGCCAGCAGCTCGGGACCCGGGGGGGAAAAACTGTTTTTT. It codes for CASSSGPGGEKLFF.

Only one count was recorded for this clonotype. The chain links TRBV7-2 to TRBJ2-3; TRBD1 agrees at 9 bases. The CDR3 contains 13 residues. The V gene end was trimmed by 4 bases and the J gene end by 5 bases; junction bases not matched to a gene: 1. Germline CDR1 is SGHTA and CDR2 is FQGNSA. The CDR3: CASSWTGEDTQYF. The DNA for the CDR3 is TGTGCCAGCAGCTGGACAGGGGAAGATACGCAGTATTTT.

The CDR3 protein is CASTKDEGRASYEQYF. In DNA, the CDR3 is TGTGCCAGCACCAAAGACGAAGGCAGGGCGTCCTACGAGCAGTACTTC. The chain uses TRBV25-1 and TRBJ2-7; D perhaps matches TRBD1 (5 bases). Germline values: CDR1 MGHDK, CDR2 SYGVNS. The CDR3 spans 16 residues. V was clipped by 7 bases and J by 1 base, with 20 bases between them.

In this sample, this clonotype turned up many times. This rearrangement joins TRBV14 to TRBJ2-3; D remains ambiguous. The germline gives CDR1 SGHDN, CDR2 FVKESK. The V gene lost 4 bases and the J gene lost 7 bases, with 9 bases spanning the gap. The CDR3 has 12 residues. CDR3 in DNA: TGTGCCAGCAGCCGTGTTACGCATACGCAGTATTTT. Residues: CASSRVTHTQYF.

This clonotype appeared many times. V and J are TRBV29-1 and TRBJ2-1; D might be TRBD2 (6 bases). The CDR3 is 13 residues long. Trimming took off 4 bases at V and 4 bases at J, with 11 bases between the two ends. The V gene's germline CDR1 is SQVTM and CDR2 ANQGSEA. The CDR3 sequence: CSVGGVYYNEQFF. The CDR3 DNA reads as TGCAGCGTTGGCGGGGTGTATTACAATGAGCAGTTCTTC.

This chain links TRBV28 with TRBJ2-6; unclear D gene. This CDR3 spans 17 amino acids. CDR1 and CDR2 from the germline V gene are MDHEN and SYDVKM. The ends were cut back, 6 bases at V and 3 bases at J, with 18 bases in the middle. The CDR3 DNA reads TGTGCCAGCAGCTCGACAAAGAGTGCCGGTGGGGCCAACGTCCTGACTTTC. This gives the protein CASSSTKSAGGANVLTF.

This clonotype was detected many times. This chain links TRBV6-6 with TRBJ1-1; TRBD1 matches 10 bases. The junction had 5 bases not matched to a gene; V was cut back by 2 bases and J by 5 bases. Germline V gives CDR1 MNHNY, CDR2 SVGAGI (reference sequence). The CDR3 contains 15 residues. The CDR3 sequence is CASSYTGQGVTEAFF. CDR3 coding DNA: TGTGCCAGCAGTTACACCGGACAGGGGGTAACTGAAGCTTTCTTT.

This clonotype was recorded many times. The V and J genes are TRBV5-1 and TRBJ2-5, with D possibly TRBD1 on 5 matching bases. Per germline, CDR1 SGHRS and CDR2 YFSETQ. Trimming took off 1 base at V and 1 base at J, with 11 bases between the two ends. The CDR3 contains 15 residues. The CDR3 sequence is CASSLNSGPQETQYF. The CDR3 DNA follows: TGCGCCAGCAGCTTGAACTCAGGGCCCCAAGAGACCCAGTACTTC.

This clonotype turned up a few times. The chain carries TRBV11-2 and TRBJ2-1; the D gene is possibly TRBD2 (6 bases). The length of the CDR3 is 16 residues. The germline gives CDR1 SGHAT, CDR2 FQNNGV. Trimming pared 5 bases from V and 4 bases from J, leaving 18 bases between. The CDR3 DNA reads as TGTGCCAGCAGCGATGGAGGGCCTCCTCTTTACAATGAGCAGTTCTTC. Protein sequence: CASSDGGPPLYNEQFF. The variable domain in full, with the rest retrieved from reference TRBV11-2 and TRBJ2-1, is EAGVAQSPRYKIIEKRQSVAFWCNPISGHATLYWYQQILGQGPKLLIQFQNNGVVDDSQLPKDRFSAERLKGVDSTLKIQPAKLEDSAVYLCASSDGGPPLYNEQFFGPGTRLTVL.

This clonotype was observed a few times. The chain carries TRBV12-3 or TRBV12-4 and TRBJ1-1; D is undetermined. V lost 3 bases, J lost 7 bases, and 12 bases lay in between. The CDR3 has 13 residues. The CDR3 spells CASSLVFGGEAFF. The CDR3 DNA is TGTGCCAGCAGTTTGGTATTCGGTGGTGAAGCTTTCTTT.